This paragraph reports one T cell receptor beta chain. This clonotype was seen ten or more times. The antigen this receptor binds is unknown. No much larger clone is present one base from it, and per-base qualities are unavailable. The data originate from a study of neurological immune-mediated disorders (dated by TCRdb to between 2019 and 2020). Describing the broader study: Among the 34 multiple sclerosis patients, relapsing-remitting MS accounted for around 30 and secondary progressive MS accounted for 3. Peripheral blood TCR-beta repertoires from patients with HTLV-I-associated myelopathy (HAM/TSP), patients with multiple sclerosis, and healthy controls were compared in the study using UMI-based sequencing. Alongside PBMC samples, the set of about 100 TCR-beta libraries contained longitudinal samples, technical triplicates, and paired CD4+ and CD8+ T-cell subsets that had been sorted. The cohort included 68 subjects: some 15 with HAM/TSP, about 35 with multiple sclerosis, and around 20 healthy controls.

Looking up the germline V gene yields CDR1 SGHRS and CDR2 YFSETQ. The trim is 4 bases for V and 7 bases for J, with a gap of 14 bases between the germline ends. From the cysteine through the phenylalanine, the CDR3 covers 13 amino acids. The only DNA kept is the CDR3, 39 bases in frame from the first base. General findings and caveats noted by the study authors: No clinical or MRI features were associated with the MS cluster, and the authors said that larger cohorts are needed. No identical CDR3 amino acid sequences were found to be shared among expanded clones across subjects, suggesting that TCR-beta repertoires were private in all groups. In phylogenetic analysis, the repertoires of 18 of 34 MS patients grouped into a cluster of related CDR3 sequences, which suggests a possible signature at the repertoire level. TCR clonal expansion was highest in HAM/TSP patients and lowest in MS patients, with MS patients falling below even healthy controls.

Unsorted PBMC libraries were generated from 2 million PBMCs stored in RNAlater at -80 °C until RNA extraction. The multiple sclerosis patients were enrolled in a US clinical protocol that evaluated disease progression with magnetic resonance imaging. Peripheral blood underwent Ficoll-Hypaque density gradient centrifugation to isolate PBMCs, which were then cryopreserved in liquid nitrogen. cDNA was synthesized by template-switch 5'RACE using a primer with a 10-nucleotide random unique molecular identifier that tagged each TCR transcript. Every sequencing run covered 15-18 subjects and yielded more than 160 million TCR-beta sequences. Total RNA was extracted with the RNeasy kit. The KAPA Real-time Library Amplification kit was used to amplify TCR-beta VDJ regions with primers for the TCR constant region and the 5'RACE anchor. Sample indexes and Illumina adaptors were added in a first PCR, after which library yield was increased in a second PCR. The roughly 650 bp TCR product was size-selected on a 2% E-gel SizeSelection system after Ampure bead purification. Before pooling, library quality was checked on a Bioanalyzer, concentration was measured with Qubit, and libraries were quantified with the Kapa Library Quantification kit. Libraries were sequenced paired-end 2 x 150 bp on an Illumina HiSeq 2500. To increase sequence diversity, about 24-32% phiX was spiked into each library pool. Per the original workflow: Quality-filtered reads were processed with the UMI-based MiGEC pipeline, which removed over 75% of raw TCR sequences during error correction. IMGT germline references were used for aligning VDJ genes, and each clonotype was defined as a unique CDR3 amino acid sequence together with its V-J genes. Clonal expansion, Shannon diversity and CDR3 relatedness (CalcPairwiseDistances, ClusterSamples) were evaluated with VDJtools, and phylogenetic trees were built with CLCbio workbench. Clones with at least 8 unique UMIs were defined as expanded, with this threshold being based on coefficient-of-variation modelling across technical triplicates. TCRdb cleaned the public reads at Q25 with fastp, built clones with MiXCR and kept in-frame beta chains. Each record represents a unique CDR3 protein, reported with the most common genes and DNA among its rows. The V and J calls come from TCRdb's annotation, not from the publication. Here the sample has some 66,000 distinct CDR3 sequences; 3.4% occur a single time. About 3.5% of the sample comes from the top ten.

Material for sequencing was PBMCs. The receptor chain draws on TRBV5-1 and TRBJ1-1; the D gene is perhaps TRBD1, from 6 matching bases. This receptor was identified in a middle-aged man with multiple sclerosis. The base sequence is TGCGCCAGCAGCGGGGGGACAAAATTTGAAGCTTTCTTT. Its amino acids are CASSGGTKFEAFF.